This T cell receptor beta chain was observed in a study of T-cell memory formation after mild COVID-19. With 1 base removed from V and 0 bases from J, the gap between germline ends came to 10 bases. Germline V gene lookup returns CDR1 LGHDT and CDR2 YNNKEL (reference sequence). The CDR3 spans 16 residues. This clonotype was counted between two and nine times. Its antigen remains unidentified. A single record per CDR3 protein comes from TCRdb applying MiXCR to the 5' RACE reads. The sample has some 270,000 distinct CDR3 sequences; roughly 15% are singletons. Points from the study as a whole: Day 15 to 85 contracting clones showed balanced CD4/CD8; later expanders leaned CD4+. A subset of responding clones appeared in pre-infection memory, suggesting cross-reactive memory joined. Those CD4+ clones that contracted were mainly in CM and EM (CD8+ ones in EMRA).

The rearrangement links TRBV3-1 to TRBJ1-5; D is ambiguous. The sample was PBMCs or a T cell subset sorted from them (not recorded which). The sequence derives from an adult woman who had mild COVID-19 (a few samples of this study predate the infection). Cell type and time point are not known. The DNA of the CDR3 is TGTGCCAGCAGCCAAGGGGATGGGTATAGCAATCAGCCCCAGCATTTT. It codes for CASSQGDGYSNQPQHF.